This T cell receptor (beta chain) comes out of a study of cytomegalovirus exposure and HLA in healthy donors. PCR amplification relied on 60 Vbeta primers (plus 13 Jbeta primers). Sequencing was performed with immunoSEQ multiplex PCR; in TCRdb, only in-frame clones are kept and a portion is missing. In total, the table holds about 32,000 clones. This CDR3 comprises 14 residues. J was trimmed by 5 bases and V by 0 bases; bases with no gene match: 2. In germline, CDR1 is SGHRS, CDR2 YFSETQ. Sequences were obtained from PBMCs. The sequence came from a female donor in good health and CMV-seronegative. This sequence joins TRBV5-1 and TRBJ1-1, with 9 bases identical to TRBD1. CDR3 sequence (DNA): TGCGCCAGCAGCTTGGGGACAGGGGAGACTGAAGCTTTCTTT. Translation gives CASSLGTGETEAFF.